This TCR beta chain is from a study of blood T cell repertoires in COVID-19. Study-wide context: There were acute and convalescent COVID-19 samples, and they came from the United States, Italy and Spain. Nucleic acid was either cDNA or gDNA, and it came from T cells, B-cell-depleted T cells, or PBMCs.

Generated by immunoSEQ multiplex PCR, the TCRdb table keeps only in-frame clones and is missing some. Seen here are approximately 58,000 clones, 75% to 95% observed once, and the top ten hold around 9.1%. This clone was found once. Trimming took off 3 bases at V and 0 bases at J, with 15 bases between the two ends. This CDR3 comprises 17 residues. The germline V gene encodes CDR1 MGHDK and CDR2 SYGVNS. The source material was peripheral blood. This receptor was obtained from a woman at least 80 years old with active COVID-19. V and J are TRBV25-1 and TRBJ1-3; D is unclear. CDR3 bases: TGTGCCAGCAGTGACCGCCGATCAGGATCCTCTGGAAACACCATATATTTT. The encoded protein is CASSDRRSGSSGNTIYF.